The clone carrying this T cell receptor (beta chain) was observed a handful of times. Antigen: not known. The sample's treatment: oral pan-JAK inhibitor, 5-10 mg twice daily. Those with alopecia areata gave lesional scalp punch biopsies and peripheral blood. RNA was isolated and reverse transcribed to cDNA, the sequencing template. The data were produced by immunoSEQ multiplex PCR, yet TCRdb's version contains in-frame clones alone and is incomplete. The data contain under 200,000 clones, about three fifths of them singletons. The entry originates in a study of CD8+ T cells in alopecia areata. Study outcomes and limitations: Against the mouse data, patients shared TCRs less clearly, possibly for HLA reasons. An increase in clonality over normal scalp was evident in lesional scalp, especially alopecia totalis/universalis.

This sequence originates from a human donor with alopecia areata. Sequenced material: CD4+ T cells sorted from blood, taken at week 4, from a patient treated with tofacitinib.

CDR3 residues: CSVDGRSSYNEQFF. The CDR3 DNA follows: TGCAGCGTTGACGGGAGGAGCTCCTACAATGAGCAGTTCTTC. This rearrangement joins TRBV29-1 to TRBJ2-1; 7 bases fit TRBD2. Germline CDR1 and CDR2: SQVTM and ANQGSEA. This CDR3 contains 14 residues. J was trimmed by 0 bases and V by 3 bases; bases with no gene match: 2.